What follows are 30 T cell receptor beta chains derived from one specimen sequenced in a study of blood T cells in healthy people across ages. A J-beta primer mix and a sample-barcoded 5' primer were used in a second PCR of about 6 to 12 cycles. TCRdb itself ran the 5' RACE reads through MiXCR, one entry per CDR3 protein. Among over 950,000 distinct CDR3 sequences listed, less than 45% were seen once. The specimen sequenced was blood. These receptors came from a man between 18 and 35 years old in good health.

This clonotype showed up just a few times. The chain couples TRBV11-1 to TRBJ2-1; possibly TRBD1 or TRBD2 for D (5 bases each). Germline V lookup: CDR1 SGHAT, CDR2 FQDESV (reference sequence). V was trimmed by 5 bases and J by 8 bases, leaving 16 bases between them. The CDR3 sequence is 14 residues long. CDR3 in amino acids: CASSLQVRGDEQFF. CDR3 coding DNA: TGTGCCAGCAGCCTACAGGTTCGAGGGGATGAGCAGTTCTTC.

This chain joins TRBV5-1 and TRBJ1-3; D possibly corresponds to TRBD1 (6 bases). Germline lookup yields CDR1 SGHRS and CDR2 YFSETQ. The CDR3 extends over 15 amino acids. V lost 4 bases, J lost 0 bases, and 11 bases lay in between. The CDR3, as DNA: TGCGCCAGCAGCATCGACAGGAGCTCTGGAAACACCATATATTTT. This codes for CASSIDRSSGNTIYF.

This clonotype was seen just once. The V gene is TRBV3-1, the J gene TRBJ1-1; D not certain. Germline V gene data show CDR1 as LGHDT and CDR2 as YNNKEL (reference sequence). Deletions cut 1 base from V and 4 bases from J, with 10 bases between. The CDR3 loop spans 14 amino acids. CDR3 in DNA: TGTGCCAGCAGCCAAGGCCCGTTAGGCACTGAAGCTTTCTTT. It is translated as CASSQGPLGTEAFF.

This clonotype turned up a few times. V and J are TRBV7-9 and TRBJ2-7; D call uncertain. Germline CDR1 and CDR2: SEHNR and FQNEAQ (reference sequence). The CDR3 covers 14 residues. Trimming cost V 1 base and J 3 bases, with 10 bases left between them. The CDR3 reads CASSLEELFYEQYF. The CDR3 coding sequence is TGTGCCAGCAGCTTAGAGGAACTGTTCTACGAGCAGTACTTC.

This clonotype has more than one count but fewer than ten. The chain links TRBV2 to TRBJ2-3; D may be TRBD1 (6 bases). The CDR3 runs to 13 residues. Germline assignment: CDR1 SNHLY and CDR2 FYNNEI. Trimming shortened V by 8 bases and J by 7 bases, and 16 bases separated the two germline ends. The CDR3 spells CASGGLAPNTQYF. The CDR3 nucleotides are TGTGCCAGCGGGGGCCTAGCCCCAAATACGCAGTATTTT.

As DNA, the CDR3 is TGTGCCAGCAGCTTAGAAGGGCAGAGATCACCCCTCCACTTT. Translating it yields CASSLEGQRSPLHF. The genes are TRBV7-9 and TRBJ1-6; D is unclear. V was cut by 1 base and J by 10 bases, with 11 bases left in between. Germline V gives CDR1 SEHNR, CDR2 FQNEAQ (reference sequence). There are 14 residues in the CDR3. Using reference TRBV7-9 and TRBJ1-6 for the parts outside the CDR3, the full variable domain is DTGVSQNPRHKITKRGQNVTFRCDPISEHNRLYWYRQTLGQGPEFLTYFQNEAQLEKSRLLSDRFSAERPKGSFSTLEIQRTEQGDSAMYLCASSLEGQRSPLHFGNGTRLTVT.

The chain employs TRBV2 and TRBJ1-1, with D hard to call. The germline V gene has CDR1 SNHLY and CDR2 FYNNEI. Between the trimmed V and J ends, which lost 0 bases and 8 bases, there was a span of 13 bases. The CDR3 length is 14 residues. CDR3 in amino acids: CASSEARSKTEAFF. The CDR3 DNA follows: TGTGCCAGCAGTGAAGCGAGGAGCAAGACCGAAGCTTTCTTT.

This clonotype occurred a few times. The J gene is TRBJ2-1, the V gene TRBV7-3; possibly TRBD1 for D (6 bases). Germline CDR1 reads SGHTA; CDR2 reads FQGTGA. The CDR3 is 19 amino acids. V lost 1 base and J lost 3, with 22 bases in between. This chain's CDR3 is CASSLIPRGSPADYNEQFF. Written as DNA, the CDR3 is TGTGCCAGCAGCTTAATTCCCAGGGGAAGCCCCGCGGACTACAATGAGCAGTTCTTC.

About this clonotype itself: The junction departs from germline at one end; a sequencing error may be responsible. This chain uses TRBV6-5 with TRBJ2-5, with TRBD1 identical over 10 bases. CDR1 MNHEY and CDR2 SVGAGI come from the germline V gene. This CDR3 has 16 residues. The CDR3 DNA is TGTGCCGGCAGTTACGCCAGGACAGGGGGTCAGGAGACCCAGTACTTC. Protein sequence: CAGSYARTGGQETQYF.

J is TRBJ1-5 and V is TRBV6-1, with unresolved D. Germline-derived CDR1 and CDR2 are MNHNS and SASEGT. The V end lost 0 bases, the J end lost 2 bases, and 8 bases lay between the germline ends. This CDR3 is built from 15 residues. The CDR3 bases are TGTGCCAGCAGTGAAGCAGATTTGGGCAATCAGCCCCAGCATTTT. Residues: CASSEADLGNQPQHF.

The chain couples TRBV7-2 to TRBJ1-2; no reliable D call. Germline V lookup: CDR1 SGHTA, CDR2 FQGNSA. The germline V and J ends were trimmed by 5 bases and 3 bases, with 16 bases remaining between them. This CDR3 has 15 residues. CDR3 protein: CASSATISPDYGYTF. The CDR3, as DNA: TGTGCCAGCAGCGCGACAATTTCGCCTGACTATGGCTACACCTTC.

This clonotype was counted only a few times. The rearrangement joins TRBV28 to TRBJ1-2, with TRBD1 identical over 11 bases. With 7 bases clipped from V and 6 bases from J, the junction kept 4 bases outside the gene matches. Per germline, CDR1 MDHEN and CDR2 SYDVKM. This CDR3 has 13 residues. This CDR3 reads CASTPDRGHGYTF. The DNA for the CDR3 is TGTGCCAGCACCCCGGACAGGGGGCATGGCTACACCTTC.

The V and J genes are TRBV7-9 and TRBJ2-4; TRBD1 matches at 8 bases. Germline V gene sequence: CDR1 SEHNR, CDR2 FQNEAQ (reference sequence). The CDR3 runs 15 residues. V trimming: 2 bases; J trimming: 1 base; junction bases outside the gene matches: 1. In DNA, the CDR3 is TGTGCCAGCAGCTTAAACAGGGGGGCCAAAAACATTCAGTACTTC. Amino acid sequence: CASSLNRGAKNIQYF. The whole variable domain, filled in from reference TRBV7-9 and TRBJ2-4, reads DTGVSQNPRHKITKRGQNVTFRCDPISEHNRLYWYRQTLGQGPEFLTYFQNEAQLEKSRLLSDRFSAERPKGSFSTLEIQRTEQGDSAMYLCASSLNRGAKNIQYFGAGTRLSVL.

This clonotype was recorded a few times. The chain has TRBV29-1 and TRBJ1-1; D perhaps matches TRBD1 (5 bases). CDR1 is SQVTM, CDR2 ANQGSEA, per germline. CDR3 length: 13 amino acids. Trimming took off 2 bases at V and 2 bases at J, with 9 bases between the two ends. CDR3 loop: CSVERGRNTEAFF. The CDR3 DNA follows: TGCAGCGTTGAAAGGGGCCGAAACACTGAAGCTTTCTTT.

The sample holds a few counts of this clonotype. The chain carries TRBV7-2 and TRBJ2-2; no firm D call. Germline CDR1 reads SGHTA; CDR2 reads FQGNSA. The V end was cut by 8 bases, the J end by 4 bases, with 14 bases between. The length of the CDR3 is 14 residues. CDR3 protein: CASVPGQRTGELFF. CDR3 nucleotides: TGTGCCAGCGTTCCGGGCCAACGCACCGGGGAGCTGTTTTTT.

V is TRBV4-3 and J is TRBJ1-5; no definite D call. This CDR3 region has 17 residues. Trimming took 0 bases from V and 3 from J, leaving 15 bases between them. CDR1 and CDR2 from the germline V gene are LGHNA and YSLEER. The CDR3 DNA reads TGCGCCAGCAGCCAAGAGGCCAAGTGGCAGTTCAATCAGCCCCAGCATTTT. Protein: CASSQEAKWQFNQPQHF.

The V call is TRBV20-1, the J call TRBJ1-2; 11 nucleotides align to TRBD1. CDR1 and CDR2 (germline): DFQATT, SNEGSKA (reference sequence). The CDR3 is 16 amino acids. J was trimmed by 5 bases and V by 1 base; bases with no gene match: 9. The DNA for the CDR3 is TGCAGTGCTAGAGTCTCCTCCGGGACAGGGGGTTATGGCTACACCTTC. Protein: CSARVSSGTGGYGYTF.

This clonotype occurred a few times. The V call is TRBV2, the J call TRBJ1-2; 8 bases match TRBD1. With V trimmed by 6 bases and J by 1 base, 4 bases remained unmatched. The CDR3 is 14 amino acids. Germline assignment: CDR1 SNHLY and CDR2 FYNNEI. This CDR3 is CASRDRALNYGYTF. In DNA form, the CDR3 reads TGTGCCAGCAGGGACAGGGCACTTAACTATGGCTACACCTTC. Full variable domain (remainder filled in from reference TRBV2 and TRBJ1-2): EPEVTQTPSHQVTQMGQEVILRCVPISNHLYFYWYRQILGQKVEFLVSFYNNEISEKSEIFDDQFSVERPDGSNFTLKIRSTKLEDSAMYFCASRDRALNYGYTFGSGTRLTVV.

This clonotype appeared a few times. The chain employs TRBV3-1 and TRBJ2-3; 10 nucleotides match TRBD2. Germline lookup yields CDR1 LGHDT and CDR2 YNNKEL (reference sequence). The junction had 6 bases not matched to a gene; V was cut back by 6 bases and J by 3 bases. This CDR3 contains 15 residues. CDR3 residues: CASSQLAGRTDTQYF. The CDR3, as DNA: TGTGCCAGCAGTCAACTAGCGGGGAGAACAGATACGCAGTATTTT.

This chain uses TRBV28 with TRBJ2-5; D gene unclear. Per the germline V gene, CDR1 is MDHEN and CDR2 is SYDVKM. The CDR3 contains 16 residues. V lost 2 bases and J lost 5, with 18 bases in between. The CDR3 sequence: CASSLIAGPLTETQYF. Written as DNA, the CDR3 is TGTGCCAGCAGTTTAATAGCAGGACCTCTTACCGAGACCCAGTACTTC.

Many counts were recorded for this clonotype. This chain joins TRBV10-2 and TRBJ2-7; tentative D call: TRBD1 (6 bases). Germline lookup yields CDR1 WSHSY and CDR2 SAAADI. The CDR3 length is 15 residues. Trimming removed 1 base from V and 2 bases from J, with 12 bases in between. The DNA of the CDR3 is TGCGCCAGCAGTGAGTTATACAGGGCCCCCTACGAGCAGTACTTC. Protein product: CASSELYRAPYEQYF.

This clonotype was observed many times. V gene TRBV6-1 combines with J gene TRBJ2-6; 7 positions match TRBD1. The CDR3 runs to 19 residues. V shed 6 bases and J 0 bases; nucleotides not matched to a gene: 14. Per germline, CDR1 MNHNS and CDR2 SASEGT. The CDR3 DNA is TGTGCCAGCAGCCGAGTAAGACAGGGAATACGCTCTGGGGCCAACGTCCTGACTTTC. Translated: CASSRVRQGIRSGANVLTF.

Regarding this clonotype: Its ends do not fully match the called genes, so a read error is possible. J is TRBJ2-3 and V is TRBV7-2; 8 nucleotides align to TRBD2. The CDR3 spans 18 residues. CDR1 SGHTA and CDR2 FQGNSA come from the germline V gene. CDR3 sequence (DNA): TGTGCCAGCAGCTTATCGGGGATAGCGGGGATAATCACAGAAACGCAGTATTTT. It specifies CASSLSGIAGIITETQYF.

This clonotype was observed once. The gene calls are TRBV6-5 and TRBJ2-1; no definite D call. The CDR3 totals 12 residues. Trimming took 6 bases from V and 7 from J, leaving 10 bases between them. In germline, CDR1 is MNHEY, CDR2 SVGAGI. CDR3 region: CASSATWNEQFF. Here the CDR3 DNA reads TGTGCCAGCAGCGCCACCTGGAATGAGCAGTTCTTC.

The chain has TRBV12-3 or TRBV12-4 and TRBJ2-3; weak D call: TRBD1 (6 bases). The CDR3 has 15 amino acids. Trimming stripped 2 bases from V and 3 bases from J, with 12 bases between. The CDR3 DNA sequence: TGTGCCAGCAGTTTAATTGGCAGGGGAACAGATACGCAGTATTTT. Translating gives CASSLIGRGTDTQYF.

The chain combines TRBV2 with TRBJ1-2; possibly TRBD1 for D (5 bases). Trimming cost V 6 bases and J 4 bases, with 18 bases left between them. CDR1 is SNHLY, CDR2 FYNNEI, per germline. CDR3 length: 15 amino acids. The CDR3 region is CASSGGRGGSYGYTF. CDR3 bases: TGTGCCAGCAGCGGTGGACGGGGGGGGAGCTATGGCTACACCTTC.

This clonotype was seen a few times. CDR3: CASSYAPKDRIYSNQPQHF. The CDR3, as DNA: TGTGCCAGCAGTTACGCTCCGAAGGACAGAATCTATAGCAATCAGCCCCAGCATTTT. This rearrangement joins TRBV6-2 or TRBV6-3 to TRBJ1-5; D is perhaps TRBD1 (6 bases). The CDR3 length is 19 residues. The germline V gene encodes CDR1 MNHEY and CDR2 SVGEGT. Trimming stripped 2 bases from V and 0 bases from J, with 20 bases between.

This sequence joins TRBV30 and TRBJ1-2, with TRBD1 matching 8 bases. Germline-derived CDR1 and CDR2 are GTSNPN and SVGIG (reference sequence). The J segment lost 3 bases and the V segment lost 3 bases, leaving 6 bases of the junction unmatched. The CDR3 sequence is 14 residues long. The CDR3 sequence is CAWRETGDYYGYTF. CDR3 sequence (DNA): TGTGCCTGGAGGGAGACAGGGGACTACTATGGCTACACCTTC.

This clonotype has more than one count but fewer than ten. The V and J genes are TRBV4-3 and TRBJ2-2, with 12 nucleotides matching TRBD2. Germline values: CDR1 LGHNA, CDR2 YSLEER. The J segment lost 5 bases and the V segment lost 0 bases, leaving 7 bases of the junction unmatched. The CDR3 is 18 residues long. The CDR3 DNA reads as TGCGCCAGCAGCCAAGATTCCGGACTAGCGGGGCGGACCGGGGAGCTGTTTTTT. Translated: CASSQDSGLAGRTGELFF.

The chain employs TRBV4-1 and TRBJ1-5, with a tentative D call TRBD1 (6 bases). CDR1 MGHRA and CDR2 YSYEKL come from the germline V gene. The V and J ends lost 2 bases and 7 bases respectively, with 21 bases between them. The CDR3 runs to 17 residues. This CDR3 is CASSQPTGNAIRQPQHF. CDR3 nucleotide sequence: TGCGCCAGCAGCCAACCGACAGGAAACGCAATCCGACAGCCCCAGCATTTT.